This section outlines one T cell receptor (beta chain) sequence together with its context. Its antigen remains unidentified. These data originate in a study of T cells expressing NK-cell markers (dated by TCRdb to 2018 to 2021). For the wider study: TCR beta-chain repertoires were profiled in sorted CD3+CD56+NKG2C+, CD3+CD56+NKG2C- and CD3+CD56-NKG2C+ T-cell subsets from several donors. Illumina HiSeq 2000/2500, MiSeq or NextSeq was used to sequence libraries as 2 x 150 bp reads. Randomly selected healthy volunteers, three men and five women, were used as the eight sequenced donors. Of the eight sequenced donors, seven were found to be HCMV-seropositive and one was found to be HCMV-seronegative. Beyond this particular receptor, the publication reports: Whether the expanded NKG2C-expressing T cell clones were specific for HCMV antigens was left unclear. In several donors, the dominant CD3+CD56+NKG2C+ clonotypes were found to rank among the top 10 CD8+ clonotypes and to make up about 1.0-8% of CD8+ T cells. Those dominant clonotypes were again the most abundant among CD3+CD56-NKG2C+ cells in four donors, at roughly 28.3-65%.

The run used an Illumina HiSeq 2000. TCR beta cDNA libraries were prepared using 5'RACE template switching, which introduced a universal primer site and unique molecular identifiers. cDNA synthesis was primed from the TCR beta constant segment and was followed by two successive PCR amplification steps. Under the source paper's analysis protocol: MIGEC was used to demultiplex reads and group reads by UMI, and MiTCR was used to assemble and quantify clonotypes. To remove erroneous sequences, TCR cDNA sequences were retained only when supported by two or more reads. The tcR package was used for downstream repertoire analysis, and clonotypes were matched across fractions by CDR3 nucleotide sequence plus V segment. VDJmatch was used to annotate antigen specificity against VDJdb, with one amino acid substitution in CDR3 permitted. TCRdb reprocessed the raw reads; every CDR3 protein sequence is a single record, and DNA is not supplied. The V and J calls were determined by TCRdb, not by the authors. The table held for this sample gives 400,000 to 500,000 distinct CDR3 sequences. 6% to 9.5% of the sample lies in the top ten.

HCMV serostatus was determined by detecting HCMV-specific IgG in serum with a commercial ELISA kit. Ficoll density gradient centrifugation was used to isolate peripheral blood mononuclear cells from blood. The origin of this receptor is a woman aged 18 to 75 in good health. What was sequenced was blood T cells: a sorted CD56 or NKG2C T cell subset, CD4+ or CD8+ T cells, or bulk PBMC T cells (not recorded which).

The CDR3 region: CASSSKGGSNNEQFF. This chain joins TRBV7-4 to TRBJ2-1; TCRdb selects TRBD1, and the lack of DNA leaves this call unchecked. The CDR3 sequence holds 15 residues, the cysteine and phenylalanine included. DNA is not recorded here. From a lookup of the germline V gene, CDR1 and CDR2 are SGHVT and SQSDAQ.